Below are 20 T cell receptor beta chains sequenced from a single sample in a study of control samples from healthy donors and cancer patients. The data were produced by immunoSEQ multiplex PCR, yet TCRdb's version contains in-frame clones alone and is incomplete. This table holds around 130,000 clones, roughly 90% found once. Sequenced sample: blood. The receptor set was obtained from a man between 18 and 29 years old in good health.

In its sample, this clone was seen once. V gene TRBV2 combines with J gene TRBJ1-2; D gene ambiguous. The CDR3 has 14 residues. Germline values: CDR1 SNHLY, CDR2 FYNNEI. Trimming left V 1 base short and J 8 bases short, with 14 bases between. CDR3 sequence: CASSEGIALRGYTF. CDR3 sequence (DNA): TGTGCCAGCAGTGAAGGGATCGCTCTTCGGGGCTACACCTTC.

This clone is a singleton in its sample. J is TRBJ1-2 and V is TRBV19; D ambiguous. The CDR3 extends over 14 amino acids. V lost 0 bases, J lost 4 bases, and 9 bases lay in between. Germline CDR1 reads LNHDA; CDR2 reads SQIVND (reference sequence). The CDR3 DNA sequence: TGTGCCAGTAGTATAGATCGCCGAAGCTATGGCTACACCTTC. The encoded protein is CASSIDRRSYGYTF.

This chain joins TRBV5-1 and TRBJ2-5; D uncertain. This CDR3 region has 15 residues. V was cut by 0 bases and J by 1 base, with 10 bases left in between. Germline lookup yields CDR1 SGHRS and CDR2 YFSETQ. CDR3 loop: CASSLGRVGQETQYF. CDR3 sequence (DNA): TGCGCCAGCAGCTTGGGTCGGGTAGGCCAAGAGACCCAGTACTTC.

The chain has TRBV11-2 and TRBJ2-2; D might be TRBD1 (6 bases). This CDR3 is 14 amino acids long. Trimming shortened V by 6 bases and J by 7 bases, and 15 bases separated the two germline ends. Germline V gene data show CDR1 as SGHAT and CDR2 as FQNNGV. The CDR3 here is CASRPLQGIGELFF. The DNA for the CDR3 is TGTGCCAGCAGACCGCTACAGGGAATCGGGGAGCTGTTTTTT.

The gene calls are TRBV6-5 and TRBJ2-7, with 7 bases that match TRBD1. V shed 8 bases and J 5 bases; nucleotides not matched to a gene: 9. The CDR3 loop spans 13 amino acids. Germline CDR1 MNHEY, CDR2 SVGAGI. CDR3 loop: CASHRQGGDEQYF. The CDR3 DNA reads as TGTGCCAGCCACCGACAGGGTGGCGACGAGCAGTACTTC.

The chain combines TRBV5-1 with TRBJ1-5; possibly TRBD1 for D (6 bases). The V and J ends lost 0 bases and 5 bases respectively, with 9 bases between them. The CDR3 covers 14 residues. Germline CDR1 SGHRS, CDR2 YFSETQ. CDR3 region: CASSLVPGDQPQHF. DNA for the CDR3: TGCGCCAGCAGCTTGGTTCCAGGGGATCAGCCCCAGCATTTT.

This chain uses TRBV5-6 with TRBJ1-4; the match to TRBD1 covers 11 bases. From germline, CDR1 is SGHDT and CDR2 YYEEEE. The CDR3 sequence is 17 residues long. V shed 5 bases, J shed 3 bases, and the junction held 9 bases outside the gene matches. The CDR3 sequence: CASSYWTGGLSNEKLFF. The CDR3 nucleotides are TGTGCCAGCAGTTATTGGACAGGGGGCTTATCTAATGAAAAACTGTTTTTT.

This chain links TRBV19 with TRBJ1-2; a possible D gene is TRBD1 (5 bases). Germline V gives CDR1 LNHDA, CDR2 SQIVND (reference sequence). The CDR3 loop spans 14 amino acids. V shed 3 bases and J shed 5 bases, with 13 bases lying between them. The DNA of the CDR3 is TGTGCCAGTAGTATGCAGGGAGAACGGTATGGCTACACCTTC. As protein: CASSMQGERYGYTF.

This chain joins TRBV19 and TRBJ1-1, with 8 nucleotides matching TRBD1. With 5 bases clipped from V and 3 bases from J, the junction kept 5 bases outside the gene matches. Germline values: CDR1 LNHDA, CDR2 SQIVND (reference sequence). This CDR3 is built from 14 residues. CDR3 amino acids: CASSARQGHTEAFF. CDR3 coding DNA: TGTGCCAGTAGTGCCCGACAGGGGCACACTGAAGCTTTCTTT. The full variable domain, in which reference TRBV19 and TRBJ1-1 provide the parts outside the CDR3, is DGGITQSPKYLFRKEGQNVTLSCEQNLNHDAMYWYRQDPGQGLRLIYYSQIVNDFQKGDIAEGYSVSREKKESFPLTVTSAQKNPTAFYLCASSARQGHTEAFFGQGTRLTVV.

Regarding this clone: A junction end diverges from the germline sequence, so it may reflect a read error. V and J are TRBV29-1 and TRBJ2-7; 10 bases agree with TRBD1. The CDR3 length is 14 residues. CDR1 SQVTM and CDR2 ANQGSEA come from the germline V gene. CDR3 sequence: CSVEAGQGLYEQYF. The CDR3 region has the DNA TGCAGCGTCGAAGCGGGACAGGGGTTATACGAGCAGTACTTC.

The genes are TRBV3-1 (or the pseudogene TRBV3-2) and TRBJ1-2; no reliable D call. Trimming left V 1 base short and J 5 bases short, with 8 bases between. Germline loops: CDR1 LGHDT, CDR2 YNNKEL (reference sequence). This CDR3 has 13 residues. CDR3 coding DNA: TGTGCCAGCAGCCAAGGTCTCTTTTATGGCTACACCTTC. It specifies CASSQGLFYGYTF.

The chain is built from TRBV7-8 and TRBJ2-7, with TRBD2 matching 12 bases. CDR1 is SGHVS, CDR2 FQNEAQ, per germline. CDR3 length: 16 amino acids. Trimming took 5 bases from V and 2 from J; bases not matched to a gene: 7. The CDR3 coding sequence is TGTGCCAGCAGCCATGCCGCTAGCGGGGGGGCCTACGAGCAGTACTTC. Translating it yields CASSHAASGGAYEQYF.

CDR3 bases: TGCGCCAGCAGCTTTTCAGAGGGGTACTCTGGGGCCAACGTCCTGACTTTC. Translation gives CASSFSEGYSGANVLTF. The chain recombines TRBV5-1 with TRBJ2-6; D tentatively reads TRBD1 or TRBD2 (5 bases each). Germline V gene data show CDR1 as SGHRS and CDR2 as YFSETQ. The ends were cut back, 2 bases at V and 0 bases at J, with 12 bases in the middle. The CDR3 covers 17 residues.

The CDR3 loop reads CASSHRDRDWNQPQHF. The CDR3 nucleotides are TGTGCCAGCAGCCACCGGGACAGGGATTGGAATCAGCCCCAGCATTTT. This chain joins TRBV6-2 or TRBV6-3 and TRBJ1-5; 9 positions match TRBD1. Germline loops: CDR1 MNHEY, CDR2 SVGEGT. The CDR3 consists of 16 residues. J was trimmed by 4 bases and V by 6 bases; bases with no gene match: 10.

The genes are TRBV7-3 and TRBJ1-1, with D possibly being TRBD1 (6 bases). The CDR3 extends over 13 amino acids. Germline V gene lookup returns CDR1 SGHTA and CDR2 FQGTGA. V lost 6 bases and J lost 1, with 9 bases in between. The CDR3 is CASSLQGNTEAFF. In DNA form, the CDR3 reads TGTGCCAGCAGTCTACAGGGGAACACTGAAGCTTTCTTT.

This chain connects TRBV29-1 to TRBJ2-5; 8 bases fit TRBD2. J gave up 5 bases and V 1 base, and 3 bases lay outside the gene matches. The CDR3 covers 13 residues. In germline, CDR1 is SQVTM, CDR2 ANQGSEA. CDR3: CSVEVLAEETQYF. CDR3 DNA: TGCAGCGTTGAAGTACTAGCGGAGGAGACCCAGTACTTC. Full variable domain (rest looked up from reference TRBV29-1 and TRBJ2-5): SAVISQKPSRDICQRGTSLTIQCQVDSQVTMMFWYRQQPGQSLTLIATANQGSEATYESGFVIDKFPISRPNLTFSTLTVSNMSPEDSSIYLCSVEVLAEETQYFGPGTRLLVL.

This rearrangement joins TRBV24-1 to TRBJ2-7; perhaps TRBD1 as D (6 bases). In germline, CDR1 is KGHDR, CDR2 SFDVKD. The CDR3 runs 13 residues. V was clipped by 2 bases and J by 5 bases, with 9 bases between them. CDR3 loop: CATSDSYRDEQYF. CDR3 in DNA: TGTGCCACCAGTGATTCTTACAGGGACGAGCAGTACTTC.

The chain employs TRBV23-1 and TRBJ1-1; 9 nucleotides match TRBD1. TRBV23-1 is flagged as an ORF with uncertain function. V shed 0 bases and J 3 bases; nucleotides not matched to a gene: 5. This CDR3 is built from 16 residues. The CDR3 nucleotides read TGCGCCAGCAGTCAATCTACAGGGGGCGAGGACACTGAAGCTTTCTTT. This sequence encodes CASSQSTGGEDTEAFF.

V and J are TRBV6-5 and TRBJ1-1; the D gene is possibly TRBD1 (5 bases). This CDR3 has 13 amino acids. V was shortened by 3 bases and J by 4 bases, with 9 bases between the two germline ends. Germline values: CDR1 MNHEY, CDR2 SVGAGI. CDR3 in DNA: TGTGCCAGCAGTTATACCAGGGTCACTGAAGCTTTCTTT. Amino acid sequence: CASSYTRVTEAFF.

This chain links TRBV18 with TRBJ1-6; 9 positions agree with TRBD1. V shed 1 base, J shed 10 bases, and the junction held 8 bases outside the gene matches. The CDR3 totals 16 residues. Per the germline V gene, CDR1 is KGHSH and CDR2 is LQKENI. DNA of the CDR3: TGTGCCAGCTCACCACTTGCCGGGACAGGGTTGTCACCCCTCCACTTT. Amino acid sequence: CASSPLAGTGLSPLHF.